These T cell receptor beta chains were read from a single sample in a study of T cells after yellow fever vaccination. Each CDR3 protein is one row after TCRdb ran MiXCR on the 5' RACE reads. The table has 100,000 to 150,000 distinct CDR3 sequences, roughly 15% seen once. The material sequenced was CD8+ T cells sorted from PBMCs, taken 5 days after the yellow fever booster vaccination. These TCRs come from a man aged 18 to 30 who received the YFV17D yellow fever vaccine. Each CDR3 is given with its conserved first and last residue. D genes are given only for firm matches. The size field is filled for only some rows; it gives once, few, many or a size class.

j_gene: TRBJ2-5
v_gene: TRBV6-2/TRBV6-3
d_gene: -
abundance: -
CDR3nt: TGTGCCAGCAGTTACCGGTGGGAAGAGACCCAGTACTTC
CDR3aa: CASSYRWEETQYF

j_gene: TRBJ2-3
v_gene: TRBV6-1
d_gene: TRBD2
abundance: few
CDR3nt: TGTGCCAGCATCTTGGGGGGGTCCGGGCAGGATACGCAGTATTTT
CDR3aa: CASILGGSGQDTQYF

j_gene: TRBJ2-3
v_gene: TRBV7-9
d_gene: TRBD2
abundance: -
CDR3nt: TGTGCCAGCAGCTTAGTCCGGGGGGGCCCGGAAGATACGCAGTATTTT
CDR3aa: CASSLVRGGPEDTQYF

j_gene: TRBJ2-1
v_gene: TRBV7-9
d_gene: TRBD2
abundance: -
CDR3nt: TGTGCCAGCAGCCAGTCGGTAGCGGGGGTGAATGAGCAGTTCTTC
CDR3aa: CASSQSVAGVNEQFF

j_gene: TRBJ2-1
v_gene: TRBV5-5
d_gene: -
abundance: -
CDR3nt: TGTGCCAGCAGCTTGTACAGGGAAGTTCACAATGAGCAGTTCTTC
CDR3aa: CASSLYREVHNEQFF

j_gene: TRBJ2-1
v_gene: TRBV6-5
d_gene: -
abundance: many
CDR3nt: TGTGCCAGCAGTTACAGCGCCTCTCACAATGAGCAGTTCTTC
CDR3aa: CASSYSASHNEQFF

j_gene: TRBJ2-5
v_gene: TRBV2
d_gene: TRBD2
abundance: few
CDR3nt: TGTGCCGGCGACCTAAAACTAGCGGGGGTGAGGGAGACCCATTACTTC
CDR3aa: CAGDLKLAGVRETHYF

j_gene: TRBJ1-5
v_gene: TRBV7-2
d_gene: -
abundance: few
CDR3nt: TGTGCCAGCAGCTTAGCAGGGTGGGGCAATCAGCCCCAGCATTTT
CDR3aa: CASSLAGWGNQPQHF

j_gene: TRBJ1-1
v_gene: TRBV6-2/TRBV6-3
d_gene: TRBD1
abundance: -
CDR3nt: TGTGCCAGCAGGCCTAGGGGGCTTATGAACACTGAAGCTTTCTTT
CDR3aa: CASRPRGLMNTEAFF

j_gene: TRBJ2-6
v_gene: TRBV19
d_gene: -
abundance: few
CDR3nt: TGTGCCAGTAGTATAGGAGGGTCTGGGGCCAACGTCCTGACTTTC
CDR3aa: CASSIGGSGANVLTF

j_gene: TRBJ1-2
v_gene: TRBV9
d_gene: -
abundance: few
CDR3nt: TGTGCCAGCAGGAGGGAGGGGCTAAACTATGGCTACACCTTC
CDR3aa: CASRREGLNYGYTF

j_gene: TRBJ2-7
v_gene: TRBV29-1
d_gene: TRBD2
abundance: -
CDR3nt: TGCAGCGTTGGTTTCGCGTGGGGGGGACTCGGCGGGGCCCACGAGCAGTACTTC
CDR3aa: CSVGFAWGGLGGAHEQYF

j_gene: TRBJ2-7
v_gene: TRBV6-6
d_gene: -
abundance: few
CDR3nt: TGTGCCAGCCCAAAAGGAGGTTCGGTCGACGAGCAGTACTTC
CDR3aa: CASPKGGSVDEQYF

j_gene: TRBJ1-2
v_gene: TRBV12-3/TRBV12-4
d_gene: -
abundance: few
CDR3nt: TGTGCCAGCAGTCCACTCGGCGGGCCACGGGGGGATGGCTACACCTTC
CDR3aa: CASSPLGGPRGDGYTF

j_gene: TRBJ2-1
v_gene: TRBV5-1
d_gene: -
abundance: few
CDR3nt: TGCGCCAGCAGCGAACTAGGGGGCGGGGACTACAATGAGCAGTTCTTC
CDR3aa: CASSELGGGDYNEQFF